The rows below give T cell receptor beta chains drawn from one sample of a study of blood T cell repertoires in COVID-19. Sequencing was performed with immunoSEQ multiplex PCR; in TCRdb, only in-frame clones are kept and a portion is missing. The table includes around 83,000 clones, 85% to 90% detected once. Specimen: peripheral blood. The source is a woman in her seventies with acute or convalescent COVID-19. CDR3s include the opening cysteine and the closing phenylalanine or tryptophan. D genes are given only for firm matches. Clone size is shown for a subset of rows, as once, few, many or a class of expanded clone.

V gene,D gene,J gene,clone size,CDR3 DNA,CDR3 protein
TRBV7-2,.,TRBJ2-5,.,TGTGCCAGCAGCTTAGCGGGAACTAGATTGGAGACCCAGTACTTC,CASSLAGTRLETQYF
TRBV7-2,TRBD2,TRBJ2-2,once,TGTGCCAGCAGCGCCGGACTAGCGGCCGGGGAGCTGTTTTTT,CASSAGLAAGELFF
TRBV4-3,.,TRBJ2-3,.,TGCGCCAGCAGCCAGGGGGGTTATATGACAGGCACAGATACGCAGTATTTT,CASSQGGYMTGTDTQYF
TRBV11-2,.,TRBJ1-1,.,TGTGCCAGCAGCTTCGGGCTGGGGGGGAACACTGAAGCTTTCTTT,CASSFGLGGNTEAFF
TRBV5-8,.,TRBJ1-5,.,TGTGCCAGCAGCGCGGTCGGGTCGGGGATTGAGCCCCAGCATTTT,CASSAVGSGIEPQHF
TRBV29-1,.,TRBJ2-3,many,TGCAGCGTCGAAAGGGGCAGGGGTGATACGCAGTATTTT,CSVERGRGDTQYF
TRBV4-3,.,TRBJ2-3,.,TGCGCCAGCAGCCTGAAAAACGGAGATACGCAGTATTTT,CASSLKNGDTQYF
TRBV5-6,.,TRBJ1-1,few,TGTGCCAGCAGCTTCGGTCAAGAACGGGCTTTCTTT,CASSFGQERAFF
TRBV6-1,TRBD2,TRBJ2-5,.,TGTGCCAGCAGTGGGAACTTCGGAACTAGCGGGAGGTTTCGGCAAGAGACCCAGTACTTC,CASSGNFGTSGRFRQETQYF
TRBV30,.,TRBJ1-6,.,TGTGCCATGGAGAGGAGAATCTCCTATAATTCACCCCTCCACTTT,CAMERRISYNSPLHF
TRBV10-3,TRBD2,TRBJ2-3,.,TGTGCCATCAGTTCGGGACTAGCACGCACAGATACGCAGTATTTT,CAISSGLARTDTQYF
TRBV7-9,TRBD1,TRBJ2-3,.,TGTGCCAGCAGCCCCCAGGGGGCTGGAGATACGCAGTATTTT,CASSPQGAGDTQYF
TRBV4-2,TRBD1,TRBJ1-5,.,TGTGCCAGCAGCCAAGTACGCCTTTGGACAGGGTGGTATCAGCCCCAGCATTTT,CASSQVRLWTGWYQPQHF
TRBV7-7,TRBD1,TRBJ2-5,.,TGTGCCAGCAGCCAATGGACAGGGGACTCGCAGACCCAGTACTTC,CASSQWTGDSQTQYF
TRBV11-3,.,TRBJ2-2,.,TGTGCCAGCAGCTTCCGTAGTGGAGACACCGGGGAGCTGTTTTTT,CASSFRSGDTGELFF
TRBV6-5,.,TRBJ1-6,.,TGTGCCAGCAGCCCGTCCGGGAGGGAAGATTCACCCCTCCACTTT,CASSPSGREDSPLHF
TRBV10-3,TRBD2,TRBJ2-1,once,TGTGCCATCAGTGAGACTAGCGGGAGAGTCAATGAGCAGTTCTTC,CAISETSGRVNEQFF
TRBV19,TRBD1,TRBJ2-5,.,TGTGCCAGTAGCACTGCGGGACAGGCTGAGACCCAGTACTTC,CASSTAGQAETQYF
TRBV6-5,.,TRBJ2-6,.,TGTGCCAGCAGTTACGGGCAGGGGTCTGGGGCCAACGTCCTGACTTTC,CASSYGQGSGANVLTF
TRBV6-1,.,TRBJ1-2,.,TGTGCCAGCAGTGTAGCAGGTAGCGGCTACACCTTC,CASSVAGSGYTF
TRBV5-1,.,TRBJ1-5,.,TGCGCCAGCAGCTTGGACAGGGCTAGCAATCAGCCCCAGCATTTT,CASSLDRASNQPQHF